This is a list of T cell receptor beta chains from one sample in a study of blood T cells in healthy people across ages. MiXCR, applied by TCRdb to the 5' RACE reads, yields one record per CDR3 protein. The sample lists about 280,000 distinct CDR3 sequences; 25% to 30% were seen once. The sample taken for sequencing was blood. The receptors here all came from a woman aged 70 to 79 in good health. The CDR3 runs from the conserved cysteine through the conserved F or W. The D gene is left open where the match is weak. Not all rows give a size; the values are once, few, many and, for expanded clones, a class.

J gene: TRBJ2-5
D gene: -
V gene: TRBV9
clone size: -
CDR3 protein: CASSHGGSSGETQYF
CDR3 DNA: TGTGCCAGCAGCCATGGGGGCAGCTCTGGAGAGACCCAGTACTTC

J gene: TRBJ2-7
D gene: TRBD2
V gene: TRBV4-2
clone size: few
CDR3 protein: CASSLRTSGNYEQYF
CDR3 DNA: TGTGCCAGCAGCCTTCGGACTAGCGGCAATTACGAGCAGTACTTC

J gene: TRBJ2-5
D gene: TRBD2
V gene: TRBV3-1
clone size: few
CDR3 protein: CASSLTSESHQETQYF
CDR3 DNA: TGTGCCAGCAGCCTTACTAGCGAATCCCACCAAGAGACCCAGTACTTC

J gene: TRBJ1-1
D gene: -
V gene: TRBV20-1
clone size: few
CDR3 protein: CSASQSLGTEAFF
CDR3 DNA: TGCAGTGCTAGTCAGAGTCTGGGGACTGAAGCTTTCTTT

J gene: TRBJ2-5
D gene: TRBD2
V gene: TRBV20-1
clone size: -
CDR3 protein: CSARASGSMETQYF
CDR3 DNA: TGCAGTGCTAGGGCTAGCGGGAGTATGGAGACCCAGTACTTC

J gene: TRBJ2-1
D gene: -
V gene: TRBV24-1
clone size: many
CDR3 protein: CATSDPTPRLDGTYNEQFF
CDR3 DNA: TGTGCCACCAGTGACCCTACTCCTCGACTAGACGGGACCTACAATGAGCAGTTCTTC

J gene: TRBJ1-1
D gene: -
V gene: TRBV5-5
clone size: -
CDR3 protein: CASSLGVRGTEAFF
CDR3 DNA: TGTGCCAGCAGCTTGGGGGTCAGGGGCACTGAAGCTTTCTTT

J gene: TRBJ2-1
D gene: -
V gene: TRBV18
clone size: -
CDR3 protein: CASSRTLESSYNEQFF
CDR3 DNA: TGTGCCAGCTCACGAACATTGGAGAGCTCCTACAATGAGCAGTTCTTC

J gene: TRBJ2-3
D gene: TRBD2
V gene: TRBV28
clone size: -
CDR3 protein: CASSSPAGLAGGRSSDTQYF
CDR3 DNA: TGTGCCAGCAGTTCGCCTGCGGGACTAGCGGGGGGGCGTTCTTCAGATACGCAGTATTTT

J gene: TRBJ2-1
D gene: TRBD2
V gene: TRBV18
clone size: few
CDR3 protein: CASSPRLAGDLLVEQFF
CDR3 DNA: TGTGCCAGCTCACCTAGACTAGCGGGGGACCTCCTTGTTGAGCAGTTCTTC

J gene: TRBJ1-2
D gene: -
V gene: TRBV27
clone size: -
CDR3 protein: CASNRGGDGYTF
CDR3 DNA: TGTGCCAGCAATAGGGGGGGCGATGGCTACACCTTC

J gene: TRBJ2-7
D gene: -
V gene: TRBV7-2
clone size: few
CDR3 protein: CASSSTSGYEQYF
CDR3 DNA: TGTGCCAGCAGCTCCACTTCTGGCTACGAGCAGTACTTC

J gene: TRBJ2-7
D gene: -
V gene: TRBV7-6
clone size: -
CDR3 protein: CASSLFFAGPYEQYF
CDR3 DNA: TGTGCCAGCAGCTTATTTTTTGCAGGGCCCTACGAGCAGTACTTC

J gene: TRBJ1-6
D gene: -
V gene: TRBV20-1
clone size: -
CDR3 protein: CSAPRAGSSGLPLHF
CDR3 DNA: TGCAGTGCTCCACGTGCCGGGTCATCGGGTCTCCCCCTCCACTTT

J gene: TRBJ2-3
D gene: -
V gene: TRBV5-1
clone size: few
CDR3 protein: CASSLEGRDTQYF
CDR3 DNA: TGCGCCAGCAGCTTGGAGGGGCGAGATACGCAGTATTTT

J gene: TRBJ1-1
D gene: -
V gene: TRBV28
clone size: -
CDR3 protein: CATSVAAMNTEAFF
CDR3 DNA: TGTGCCACATCCGTGGCAGCTATGAACACTGAAGCTTTCTTT

J gene: TRBJ2-1
D gene: -
V gene: TRBV29-1
clone size: few
CDR3 protein: CSVLGGQSSYNEQFF
CDR3 DNA: TGCAGCGTCCTCGGAGGACAGAGCTCCTACAATGAGCAGTTCTTC

J gene: TRBJ2-5
D gene: -
V gene: TRBV21-1
clone size: -
CDR3 protein: CASSKDFSGTSGSSGVGQETQYF
CDR3 DNA: TGTGCCAGCAGCAAAGACTTCTCAGGGACTAGCGGGAGTTCGGGGGTTGGCCAAGAGACCCAGTACTTC

J gene: TRBJ2-3
D gene: TRBD2
V gene: TRBV29-1
clone size: -
CDR3 protein: CSVEQRGGSDTQYF
CDR3 DNA: TGCAGCGTTGAACAGCGGGGAGGTTCAGATACGCAGTATTTT

J gene: TRBJ2-1
D gene: -
V gene: TRBV7-2
clone size: many
CDR3 protein: CASSLSISNNEQFF
CDR3 DNA: TGTGCCAGCAGCTTAAGTATTTCGAACAATGAGCAGTTCTTC

J gene: TRBJ2-2
D gene: -
V gene: TRBV3-1
clone size: few
CDR3 protein: CASSHRDRAGELLF
CDR3 DNA: TGTGCCAGCAGCCACAGGGATAGGGCCGGGGAGCTGCTTTTT

J gene: TRBJ1-4
D gene: -
V gene: TRBV11-2
clone size: many
CDR3 protein: CASSSQIATNEKLFF
CDR3 DNA: TGTGCCAGCAGCTCACAGATTGCAACTAATGAAAAACTGTTTTTT

J gene: TRBJ2-5
D gene: -
V gene: TRBV20-1
clone size: once
CDR3 protein: CSARVFEGSKETQYF
CDR3 DNA: TGCAGTGCTAGAGTATTCGAGGGCAGCAAAGAGACCCAGTACTTC

J gene: TRBJ2-1
D gene: -
V gene: TRBV7-2
clone size: many
CDR3 protein: CASSVVASDEQFF
CDR3 DNA: TGTGCCAGCAGCGTCGTAGCGAGCGATGAGCAGTTCTTC

J gene: TRBJ2-5
D gene: TRBD2
V gene: TRBV7-2
clone size: -
CDR3 protein: CASSLTSGSRETQYF
CDR3 DNA: TGTGCCAGCAGCTTGACTAGCGGGAGTCGTGAGACCCAGTACTTC

J gene: TRBJ1-5
D gene: -
V gene: TRBV6-2/TRBV6-3
clone size: few
CDR3 protein: CASREQSGQPQHF
CDR3 DNA: TGTGCCAGCAGGGAGCAGTCGGGTCAGCCCCAGCATTTT

J gene: TRBJ2-7
D gene: -
V gene: TRBV12-3/TRBV12-4
clone size: -
CDR3 protein: CASSLSREQEEYF
CDR3 DNA: TGTGCCAGCAGTTTATCCAGGGAACAGGAGGAGTACTTC

J gene: TRBJ1-1
D gene: -
V gene: TRBV6-5
clone size: few
CDR3 protein: CASSSYLVTEAFF
CDR3 DNA: TGTGCCAGCAGTTCATACCTGGTCACTGAAGCTTTCTTT

J gene: TRBJ2-7
D gene: TRBD2
V gene: TRBV20-1
clone size: -
CDR3 protein: CSGASGGFSSYEQYF
CDR3 DNA: TGCAGTGGGGCTAGCGGGGGGTTTAGCTCCTACGAGCAGTACTTC

J gene: TRBJ2-1
D gene: TRBD2
V gene: TRBV28
clone size: many
CDR3 protein: CASSDSGSIWNEQFF
CDR3 DNA: TGTGCCAGCAGTGATAGCGGGAGTATCTGGAATGAGCAGTTCTTC

J gene: TRBJ1-1
D gene: TRBD1
V gene: TRBV11-1
clone size: few
CDR3 protein: CASTTLLGQGATTEAFF
CDR3 DNA: TGTGCCAGCACCACCCTCCTAGGACAGGGGGCGACGACTGAAGCTTTCTTT

J gene: TRBJ1-2
D gene: TRBD1
V gene: TRBV20-1
clone size: -
CDR3 protein: CSALDRGVEGYTF
CDR3 DNA: TGCAGTGCTTTAGACAGGGGTGTAGAAGGCTACACCTTC

J gene: TRBJ2-7
D gene: -
V gene: TRBV13
clone size: few
CDR3 protein: CASSLEREQYF
CDR3 DNA: TGTGCCAGCAGCTTAGAGCGCGAGCAGTACTTC

J gene: TRBJ2-2
D gene: TRBD2
V gene: TRBV14
clone size: -
CDR3 protein: CASSRQLAGGPSRELFF
CDR3 DNA: TGTGCCAGCAGCCGCCAACTAGCGGGAGGGCCCTCGAGGGAGCTGTTTTTT

J gene: TRBJ2-6
D gene: TRBD2
V gene: TRBV5-1
clone size: few
CDR3 protein: CASSSSGSVDSGANVLTF
CDR3 DNA: TGCGCCAGCAGCTCTAGCGGGAGTGTAGACTCTGGGGCCAACGTCCTGACTTTC

J gene: TRBJ2-1
D gene: TRBD2
V gene: TRBV7-2
clone size: few
CDR3 protein: CASRRTSGSTEQFF
CDR3 DNA: TGTGCCAGCAGGCGGACTAGCGGGAGTACTGAGCAGTTCTTC

J gene: TRBJ2-7
D gene: TRBD1
V gene: TRBV7-9
clone size: few
CDR3 protein: CASTQWDRAYEQYF
CDR3 DNA: TGTGCCAGCACCCAATGGGACAGAGCCTACGAGCAGTACTTC

J gene: TRBJ1-5
D gene: -
V gene: TRBV20-1
clone size: many
CDR3 protein: CSARDSGIPGNQPQHF
CDR3 DNA: TGCAGTGCTAGAGATTCCGGCATCCCAGGCAATCAGCCCCAGCATTTT

J gene: TRBJ2-1
D gene: TRBD2
V gene: TRBV12-3/TRBV12-4
clone size: many
CDR3 protein: CASSPGTSEGTSYNEQFF
CDR3 DNA: TGTGCCAGCAGTCCCGGGACTAGCGAGGGGACCTCCTACAATGAGCAGTTCTTC

J gene: TRBJ2-2
D gene: TRBD2
V gene: TRBV2
clone size: few
CDR3 protein: CASSESGGPTGELFF
CDR3 DNA: TGTGCCAGCAGTGAAAGCGGGGGGCCCACCGGGGAGCTGTTTTTT

J gene: TRBJ2-1
D gene: -
V gene: TRBV28
clone size: -
CDR3 protein: CASSSASSNEQFF
CDR3 DNA: TGTGCCAGCAGTTCCGCTAGTAGCAATGAGCAGTTCTTC

J gene: TRBJ2-5
D gene: TRBD2
V gene: TRBV7-2
clone size: -
CDR3 protein: CASSLTASGFGRRETQYF
CDR3 DNA: TGTGCCAGCAGCTTAACGGCTAGCGGGTTTGGTCGACGGGAGACCCAGTACTTC